The 7 T cell receptor beta chains below come from one sample, sequenced in a study of T cell responses to AZD1222 COVID-19 vaccine. Assay: immunoSEQ multiplex PCR; the TCRdb copy retains only in-frame clones and omits some. Here the sample spans approximately 220,000 clones, about 92% being singletons. Sequencing was performed on peripheral blood, taken on day 0 of MenACWY control vaccination. The source is an adult in good health.

This sequence joins TRBV12-3 or TRBV12-4 and TRBJ1-1; no firm D call. The CDR3 spans 11 residues. V lost 8 bases and J lost 3, with 7 bases in between. DNA for the CDR3: TGTGCCAGCGCCTGGTACACTGAAGCTTTCTTT. This encodes CASAWYTEAFF.

This rearrangement joins TRBV6-2 or TRBV6-3 to TRBJ1-2; a weak D match, TRBD1 (6 bases). Trimming stripped 2 bases from V and 8 bases from J, with 12 bases between. The CDR3 extends over 13 amino acids. From germline, CDR1 is MNHEY and CDR2 SVGEGT. CDR3 coding DNA: TGTGCCAGCAGTTACGTACAGGGCGGAGGCTACACCTTC. Encoded protein: CASSYVQGGGYTF.

The rearrangement uses TRBV28 and TRBJ1-4; 9 positions agree with TRBD1. The CDR3 has 15 amino acids. From germline, CDR1 is MDHEN and CDR2 SYDVKM. With 5 bases clipped from V and 6 bases from J, the junction kept 7 bases outside the gene matches. CDR3 protein: CASSGLGTGHEKLFF. The CDR3 DNA reads TGTGCCAGCAGTGGATTAGGGACAGGGCATGAAAAACTGTTTTTT.

The rearrangement joins TRBV7-2 to TRBJ2-2, with D unclear. Trimming took 4 bases from V and 0 from J, leaving 3 bases between them. This CDR3 contains 13 residues. The germline CDR1 and CDR2 sequences are SGHTA and FQGNSA. The CDR3 sequence is CASSSANTGELFF. The CDR3 DNA reads as TGTGCCAGCAGCTCCGCGAACACCGGGGAGCTGTTTTTT.

As concerns this clone: The sample has other DNA sequences that encode this CDR3 too. V is TRBV19 and J is TRBJ1-2, with TRBD1 identical over 10 bases. Germline assignment: CDR1 LNHDA and CDR2 SQIVND (reference sequence). Germline trimming cut 4 bases from V and 8 bases from J; bases unmatched to any gene: 4. The CDR3 is made up of 13 amino acids. The CDR3 region has the DNA TGTGCCAGTAGTAGGGGACAGGGGTTCGGCTACACCTTC. Translated: CASSRGQGFGYTF.

The rearrangement uses TRBV11-3 and TRBJ1-1; D is unresolved. CDR1 and CDR2 (germline): SGHNT, YENEEA. Trimming cost V 1 base and J 1 base, with 7 bases left between them. The CDR3 length is 14 residues. CDR3 sequence reads: CASSLGDGNTEAFF. CDR3 nucleotides: TGTGCCAGCAGCTTAGGAGACGGGAACACTGAAGCTTTCTTT.

The J gene is TRBJ1-2, the V gene TRBV27, with TRBD1 matching 8 bases. V trimming: 5 bases; J trimming: 4 bases; junction bases outside the gene matches: 9. The CDR3 has 15 amino acids. Germline V gene sequence: CDR1 MNHEY, CDR2 SMNVEV (reference sequence). The CDR3 DNA is TGTGCCAGCAGTCTCGGACAGGGCGGTAGCTATGGCTACACCTTC. This translates into CASSLGQGGSYGYTF.